These T cell receptor beta chains were read from a single sample in a study of T cells in Graves' hyperthyroidism and ophthalmopathy. From the multiplex PCR reads, TCRdb called clonotypes with MiXCR, one entry per CDR3 protein. The data contain some 490,000 distinct CDR3 sequences, about 16% of them singletons. Sequencing was performed on blood. The receptors stem from a woman in her twenties or thirties with Graves' ophthalmopathy. The CDR3 runs from the conserved cysteine through the conserved F or W. D genes are given only for firm matches. Size is omitted from some rows. Given values are once, few, many or a class for expanded clones.

d_call	clone_size	v_call	j_call	cdr3_aa	cdr3_nt
NA	many	TRBV30	TRBJ2-7	CAWSDARDEQYF	TGTGCCTGGAGCGACGCGCGGGACGAGCAGTACTTC
NA	few	TRBV6-2/TRBV6-3	TRBJ2-5	CASRKMWGINETQYF	TGTGCCAGCAGAAAGATGTGGGGGATCAATGAGACCCAGTACTTC
NA	many	TRBV27	TRBJ2-7	CASHVGGSYEQYF	TGTGCCAGCCATGTCGGAGGCTCCTACGAGCAGTACTTC
NA	few	TRBV10-3	TRBJ2-7	CAISGFGGYEQYF	TGTGCCATCAGTGGGTTTGGTGGGTACGAGCAGTACTTC
TRBD2	NA	TRBV5-4	TRBJ2-1	CASSSRLASNEQFF	TGTGCCAGCAGCTCGCGACTAGCGAGCAATGAGCAGTTCTTC
NA	NA	TRBV6-2/TRBV6-3	TRBJ2-3	CASSYIRTDTQYF	TGTGCCAGCAGTTACATCAGGACAGATACGCAGTATTTT
NA	many	TRBV20-1	TRBJ2-5	CSARAPRALQETQYF	TGCAGTGCTAGGGCCCCCCGGGCTCTCCAAGAGACCCAGTACTTC
NA	many	TRBV28	TRBJ1-5	CASRPHQGKVQPQHF	TGTGCCAGCAGGCCACATCAGGGAAAAGTTCAGCCCCAGCATTTT
NA	many	TRBV28	TRBJ2-7	CASSSYTISYEQYF	TGTGCCAGCAGTTCATACACAATCTCCTACGAGCAGTACTTC
NA	many	TRBV7-9	TRBJ2-3	CASSLLAATVDTQYF	TGTGCCAGCAGCTTATTGGCAGCAACTGTGGATACGCAGTATTTT
NA	NA	TRBV7-9	TRBJ2-7	CASSLQRFSYEQYF	TGTGCCAGCAGCTTACAGCGGTTTTCCTACGAGCAGTACTTC
NA	NA	TRBV29-1	TRBJ1-1	CSVWGDTEAFF	TGCAGCGTTTGGGGGGACACTGAAGCTTTCTTT
NA	few	TRBV29-1	TRBJ2-7	CSVETTYEQYF	TGCAGCGTTGAAACGACTTACGAGCAGTACTTC
NA	NA	TRBV9	TRBJ1-2	CASSPNQRDYGYTF	TGTGCCAGCAGCCCAAACCAGAGGGACTATGGCTACACCTTC
NA	NA	TRBV19	TRBJ2-7	CASSTGHWSSYEQYF	TGTGCCAGTAGCACGGGACATTGGAGCTCCTACGAGCAGTACTTC
NA	many	TRBV27	TRBJ2-1	CASSWLTTYNEQFF	TGTGCCAGCAGTTGGCTAACTACCTACAATGAGCAGTTCTTC
NA	many	TRBV27	TRBJ1-1	CASSPTKAGFRYMNTEAFF	TGTGCCAGCAGTCCTACAAAGGCGGGCTTCCGCTACATGAACACTGAAGCTTTCTTT